This TCR beta chain was found in a study of OX40 agonist ivuxolimab in advanced cancers. At the level of the study: Dose-escalation subjects each had hepatocellular carcinoma, melanoma, renal cell or head and neck cancer.

CDR1 and CDR2 from the germline V gene are LNHDA and SQIVND (reference sequence). J gave up 0 bases and V 5 bases, and 5 bases lay outside the gene matches. This CDR3 spans 15 amino acids. Sequencing was performed with immunoSEQ multiplex PCR; in TCRdb, only in-frame clones are kept and a portion is missing. The top ten clones hold about 1.2% of a sample with roughly 99,000 clones, less than 95% of them seen once. This chain connects TRBV19 to TRBJ1-1, with TRBD1 matching over 8 bases. The receptor's source is an adult with an advanced solid tumor such as melanoma, head and neck, liver or kidney cancer. Sequenced here: CD4+ or CD8+ T cells sorted from blood, sampled in a trial of the OX40 agonist ivuxolimab. The CDR3 protein is CASSGRGRVNTEAFF. The DNA of the CDR3 is TGTGCCAGTAGTGGCAGGGGGCGGGTGAACACTGAAGCTTTCTTT.